These T cell receptor beta chains were read from a single sample in a study of post-analysis software for immune sequencing data. TCRdb redid the calling of the PCR reads with MiXCR, one entry per CDR3 protein. The sample includes 350,000 to 500,000 distinct CDR3 sequences, 39% of them seen just once. Material for sequencing was blood. Every receptor here comes from a girl between 2 and 10 years old with multiple sclerosis. The CDR3 runs from the conserved cysteine through the conserved F or W. Fields, in order: J gene, clone size, V gene, CDR3 length, CDR3 protein. Size is omitted from some rows. Given values are once, few, many or a class for expanded clones.

TRBJ2-6 | few | TRBV9 | 17 | CASRTGTGGPGANVLTF
TRBJ2-2 | few | TRBV11-1 | 14 | CASSRVESTGELFF
TRBJ1-3 | NA | TRBV9 | 15 | CASSVDGISGNTIYF
TRBJ2-3 | few | TRBV24-1 | 15 | CATSEADRRTDTQYF
TRBJ2-1 | NA | TRBV28 | 14 | CASSRTGGRNEQFF
TRBJ1-2 | NA | TRBV15 | 14 | CTTSRDRDWYGYTF
TRBJ1-4 | once | TRBV20-1 | 17 | CSARNPQGQPSLEKLFF
TRBJ1-6 | NA | TRBV12-3/TRBV12-4 | 16 | CASSPDRSSYNSPLHF
TRBJ2-1 | NA | TRBV29-1 | 19 | CSVEGITDLGHQPYNEQFF
TRBJ2-7 | NA | TRBV28 | 16 | CASSFPSLGSNYEQYF
TRBJ1-6 | NA | TRBV11-2 | 14 | CASTTDREYSPLHF
TRBJ1-1 | NA | TRBV2 | 14 | CASSEGQSNTEAFF
TRBJ2-7 | few | TRBV12-3/TRBV12-4 | 12 | CASSFSVLKQYF
NA | NA | TRBV7-2 | 19 | CACSLVPSGSTSPLYEQYF
TRBJ1-1 | NA | TRBV7-2 | 15 | CASSWRTGPNTEAFF
TRBJ2-7 | NA | TRBV6-5 | 16 | CASSYSNSWQTYEQYF
TRBJ2-5 | NA | TRBV5-1 | 14 | CASSLGPSSETQYF
TRBJ2-7 | NA | TRBV12-3/TRBV12-4 | 11 | CASSLKEAQYF
TRBJ2-5 | NA | TRBV20-1 | 15 | CSETRVGQAQETQYF
TRBJ2-4 | NA | TRBV25-1 | 18 | CASSPSPGGLLAKNIQYF
TRBJ1-5 | few | TRBV5-8 | 15 | CASSLVPGGGQPQHF
TRBJ2-5 | few | TRBV3-1 | 13 | CASLGQGQETQYF
TRBJ2-5 | NA | TRBV10-3 | 17 | CAISESKTGAGGETQYF
TRBJ2-5 | few | TRBV7-6 | 17 | CASSLRELYRGQETQYF
TRBJ2-7 | once | TRBV28 | 13 | CASQGAVMNEQYF
TRBJ2-7 | NA | TRBV18 | 13 | CASSPADIHEQYF
TRBJ2-1 | NA | TRBV3-1 | 15 | CASSPDQRGYNEQFF
TRBJ2-2 | NA | TRBV29-1 | 12 | CSVEGSGGELFF
TRBJ1-2 | NA | TRBV28 | 15 | CASSYPRVWDWGYTF
TRBJ1-2 | NA | TRBV28 | 13 | CASGQGQNYGYTF
TRBJ2-5 | NA | TRBV28 | 14 | CASSLLGWEKTQYF
TRBJ2-7 | NA | TRBV11-2 | 15 | CASSLTVTGAYEQYF
TRBJ1-2 | few | TRBV6-6 | 15 | CASSGGQGIENGYTF
TRBJ1-1 | NA | TRBV5-1 | 13 | CASGTEMNTEAFF
TRBJ2-2 | NA | TRBV7-7 | 12 | CASSVNYGELFF
NA | NA | TRBV6-6 | 15 | CASSPGQVSVSEQYF
TRBJ2-7 | once | TRBV12-3/TRBV12-4 | 18 | CASSHSLPTGRSSYEQYF
TRBJ1-5 | few | TRBV20-1 | 15 | CSAREWGDSNQPQHF
TRBJ2-1 | few | TRBV5-1 | 13 | CASSWLTDNEQFF
TRBJ2-1 | few | TRBV20-1 | 14 | CSAGRTSGSLEQFF
TRBJ1-2 | NA | TRBV29-1 | 12 | CSVGDGPYGYTF
TRBJ2-3 | NA | TRBV6-5 | 14 | CASTRGRGTDTQYF
TRBJ2-7 | NA | TRBV28 | 13 | CASSASKPYEQYF
NA | NA | TRBV6-1 | 12 | CASSESLDEQYF
TRBJ1-1 | NA | TRBV30 | 16 | CAWRFTGQGGWTEAFF
TRBJ2-3 | NA | TRBV7-6 | 16 | CASSRAVISSTDTQYF
TRBJ2-7 | few | TRBV28 | 15 | CASSLFRPGSYEQYF
TRBJ2-5 | NA | TRBV28 | 12 | CASHSGSIEQYF
TRBJ2-3 | few | TRBV6-4 | 14 | CASSRTSSIDTQYF
TRBJ1-5 | NA | TRBV20-1 | 17 | CSARGSGDAYSNQPQHF
TRBJ2-1 | few | TRBV2 | 16 | CASSGVNNRGYNEQFF
TRBJ2-7 | few | TRBV6-5 | 14 | CASSVGTLAYEQYF
TRBJ2-1 | many | TRBV5-6 | 16 | CASSSSSGRSWNEQFF
TRBJ1-2 | few | TRBV15 | 17 | CATSRDDRGRLGTGYTF
TRBJ1-2 | NA | TRBV6-5 | 13 | CASSYGGKRGYTF
TRBJ2-7 | many | TRBV9 | 15 | CASSDGRVGSYEQYF